Shown below are 16 T cell receptor beta chains from a single sample sequenced in a study of cytotoxic CD8 clonotypes in ibrutinib-treated CLL. The assay was immunoSEQ multiplex PCR, and TCRdb's table has in-frame clones only and misses some. The data show roughly 250,000 clones, with 60% to 75% seen just once and 15% held by the top ten. The source was PBMCs, collected after 24 months of ibrutinib treatment. Source of these receptors: a human donor with chronic lymphocytic leukemia.

The V gene is TRBV2, the J gene TRBJ2-3; no definite D call. Per the germline V gene, CDR1 is SNHLY and CDR2 is FYNNEI. This CDR3 comprises 16 residues. V was pared by 7 bases and J by 0 bases, with 17 bases between. CDR3 loop: CASIYDPNPSTDTQYF. Written as DNA, the CDR3 is TGTGCCAGCATCTATGACCCTAACCCTAGCACAGATACGCAGTATTTT.

V and J are TRBV18 and TRBJ2-2; 11 nucleotides align to TRBD1. The CDR3 length is 15 residues. Trimming took 2 bases from V and 4 from J; bases not matched to a gene: 0. Germline V gives CDR1 KGHSH, CDR2 LQKENI. CDR3 bases: TGTGCCAGCTCACCAGGGACAGGGGGCACCGGGGAGCTGTTTTTT. Its translation is CASSPGTGGTGELFF.

This chain's CDR3 is CASSSRGVSYNEQFF. The CDR3 DNA sequence: TGTGCCAGCAGCTCCAGGGGGGTCTCCTACAATGAGCAGTTCTTC. V is TRBV7-2 and J is TRBJ2-1; maybe TRBD1 (7 bases). The germline gives CDR1 SGHTA, CDR2 FQGNSA. The CDR3 is 15 residues long. V gave up 4 bases and J gave up 0 bases, with 10 bases separating them.

The chain couples TRBV4-1 to TRBJ1-4; possibly TRBD1 for D (6 bases). CDR1 is MGHRA, CDR2 YSYEKL, per germline. The V end was cut by 4 bases, the J end by 3 bases, with 12 bases between. The CDR3 runs 15 residues. Written as DNA, the CDR3 is TGCGCCAGCAGCCCCGGGGCAGGGGCTAATGAAAAACTGTTTTTT. Its translation is CASSPGAGANEKLFF.

The rearrangement joins TRBV5-1 to TRBJ1-2; 8 bases agree with TRBD1. Trimming cost V 4 bases and J 6 bases; bases outside gene matches: 14. The CDR3 has 16 residues. Germline V gene sequence: CDR1 SGHRS, CDR2 YFSETQ. The CDR3 is CASSPRTGNLWDGYTF. The CDR3 DNA is TGCGCCAGCAGCCCGCGGACAGGGAATTTGTGGGATGGCTACACCTTC.

The gene calls are TRBV2 and TRBJ2-2, with D maybe TRBD2 (5 bases). CDR3 length equals 10 residues. Trimming removed 8 bases at V and 8 bases at J, with 6 bases between. Per germline, CDR1 SNHLY and CDR2 FYNNEI. The CDR3 reads CASGRGELFF. As DNA, the CDR3 is TGTGCCAGCGGGAGAGGGGAGCTGTTTTTT. The full variable domain, rest sourced from reference TRBV2 and TRBJ2-2, is EPEVTQTPSHQVTQMGQEVILRCVPISNHLYFYWYRQILGQKVEFLVSFYNNEISEKSEIFDDQFSVERPDGSNFTLKIRSTKLEDSAMYFCASGRGELFFGEGSRLTVL.

The J gene is TRBJ2-7, the V gene TRBV28; D possibly corresponds to TRBD2 (6 bases). There are 14 residues in the CDR3. V was trimmed by 6 bases and J by 6 bases, leaving 18 bases between them. The germline V gene encodes CDR1 MDHEN and CDR2 SYDVKM. This chain's CDR3 is CASSPGGARGEQYF. The CDR3 DNA follows: TGTGCCAGCAGCCCCGGAGGGGCGCGGGGCGAGCAGTACTTC.

The chain has TRBV15 and TRBJ2-7; D unresolved. Per the germline V gene, CDR1 is LNHNV and CDR2 is YYDKDF (reference sequence). This CDR3 comprises 13 residues. V gave up 2 bases and J gave up 6 bases, with 11 bases separating them. DNA for the CDR3: TGTGCCACCAGCAGAAATCGGGTCGGCGAGCAGTACTTC. Protein: CATSRNRVGEQYF.

The chain joins TRBV4-2 to TRBJ1-5; no clear D. From germline, CDR1 is LGHNA and CDR2 YNFKEQ. The V and J ends lost 3 bases and 3 bases respectively, with 12 bases between them. The CDR3 is made up of 15 amino acids. The CDR3 DNA is TGTGCCAGCAGCCAGAACCTCCCGTCCAATCAGCCCCAGCATTTT. Protein sequence: CASSQNLPSNQPQHF.

This clone came up a few times. The gene calls are TRBV11-2 and TRBJ2-7, with D perhaps TRBD1 or TRBD2 (5 bases each). CDR1 is SGHAT and CDR2 is FQNNGV in the germline V gene. Trimming stripped 1 base from V and 6 bases from J, with 7 bases between. CDR3 length equals 12 residues. CDR3 nucleotides: TGTGCCAGCAGCTTAGTGGGGACCGAGCAGTACTTC. As protein: CASSLVGTEQYF.

The V gene is TRBV27, the J gene TRBJ2-3; D uncertain. Germline V lookup: CDR1 MNHEY, CDR2 SMNVEV (reference sequence). The germline V and J ends were trimmed by 2 bases and 9 bases, with 12 bases remaining between them. The CDR3 length is 13 residues. This chain's CDR3 is CASSLSAPRTQYF. The DNA of the CDR3 is TGTGCCAGCAGTTTAAGTGCCCCACGGACGCAGTATTTT.

V is TRBV27 and J is TRBJ2-2; D assignment may be TRBD1 or TRBD2 (5 bases each). V lost 2 bases, J lost 3 bases, and 10 bases lay in between. This CDR3 has 15 amino acids. The germline gives CDR1 MNHEY, CDR2 SMNVEV (reference sequence). The CDR3 DNA sequence: TGTGCCAGCAGTTTAAGTGGGGGATACACCGGGGAGCTGTTTTTT. This encodes CASSLSGGYTGELFF.

The gene calls are TRBV27 and TRBJ1-2; possible D gene TRBD1, 5 bases. Germline V gene data show CDR1 as MNHEY and CDR2 as SMNVEV (reference sequence). With 10 bases removed from V and 3 bases from J, the gap between germline ends came to 12 bases. This CDR3 spans 12 amino acids. The CDR3 sequence: CATFWGDYGYTF. The CDR3 coding sequence is TGTGCCACCTTCTGGGGGGACTATGGCTACACCTTC.

This rearrangement joins TRBV20-1 to TRBJ2-7, with no clear D. Trimming took 6 bases from V and 3 from J, leaving 6 bases between them. The germline V gene has CDR1 DFQATT and CDR2 SNEGSKA (reference sequence). This CDR3 region has 10 residues. The CDR3: CSAPYYEQYF. The DNA for the CDR3 is TGCAGTGCGCCTTACTACGAGCAGTACTTC.

The rearrangement uses TRBV7-2 and TRBJ2-7; TRBD2 might be the D (6 bases). V was pared by 4 bases and J by 3 bases, with 22 bases between. The V gene's germline CDR1 is SGHTA and CDR2 FQGNSA. CDR3 size: 17 residues. The CDR3 nucleotides read TGTGCCAGCAGCTCACTGAGTAGGACTGCGACTAGCTACGAGCAGTACTTC. Amino acids: CASSSLSRTATSYEQYF.

The chain employs TRBV29-1 and TRBJ2-1; possibly TRBD2 for D (5 bases). Germline loops: CDR1 SQVTM, CDR2 ANQGSEA. V shed 4 bases and J shed 6 bases, with 10 bases lying between them. This CDR3 is 12 amino acids long. The CDR3 protein is CSVVYGINEQFF. For the CDR3, the DNA is TGCAGCGTTGTATACGGGATCAATGAGCAGTTCTTC.